The clone carrying this T cell receptor (beta chain) was picked up a small number of times. The V gene's germline CDR1 is SGHRS and CDR2 YFSETQ. The CDR3 is 16 amino acids. The junction had 7 bases not matched to a gene; V was cut back by 4 bases and J by 7 bases. This entry is derived from a study of blood T cell repertoires in COVID-19. TCRdb keeps only in-frame clones here, not all; method: immunoSEQ multiplex PCR. The sample holds some 270,000 clones; roughly 84% are singletons and the top ten take 3.4%. The chain combines TRBV5-1 with TRBJ1-6; 11 bases are a match to TRBD1. This TCR was sampled from a man aged 45-65 years who had recovered from COVID-19. Sequencing was carried out using PBMCs or T cells enriched from blood (not recorded which). The CDR3 DNA reads as TGCGCCAGCAGCACCGGGACAGGGGGGCCAAATTCACCCCTCCACTTT. It codes for CASSTGTGGPNSPLHF.